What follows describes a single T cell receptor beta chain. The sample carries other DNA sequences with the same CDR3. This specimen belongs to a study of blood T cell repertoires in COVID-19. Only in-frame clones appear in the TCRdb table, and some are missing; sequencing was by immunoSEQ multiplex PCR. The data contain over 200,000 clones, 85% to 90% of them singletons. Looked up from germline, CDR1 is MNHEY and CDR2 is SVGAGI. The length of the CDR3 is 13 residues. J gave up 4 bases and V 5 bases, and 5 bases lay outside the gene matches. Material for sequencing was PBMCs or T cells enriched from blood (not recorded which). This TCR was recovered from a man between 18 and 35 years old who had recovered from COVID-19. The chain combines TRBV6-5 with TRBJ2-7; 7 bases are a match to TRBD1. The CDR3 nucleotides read TGTGCCAGCAGTCGGGACAGAGTTTACGAGCAGTACTTC. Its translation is CASSRDRVYEQYF.